One T cell receptor (beta chain) is described in this entry. These data originate in a study of monozygotic twins with inflammatory bowel disease. Every TCR library consumed approximately 4,000 ng of total RNA. With the 5' RACE reads reprocessed, TCRdb shows one record per CDR3 protein and no DNA. The sample table includes roughly 160,000 distinct CDR3 sequences. Germline V gives CDR1 MGHDK, CDR2 SYGVNS. This CDR3 contains 14 residues. This sequence originates from a human donor with ulcerative colitis or Crohn's disease, or a healthy co-twin of an affected twin (not recorded which). The sequenced sample consisted of blood. This chain links TRBV25-1 with TRBJ2-2; TCRdb selects TRBD1, and the lack of DNA leaves this call unchecked. The CDR3 loop reads CASSDNSGAGELFF. The entire variable domain, with the rest obtained from reference TRBV25-1 and TRBJ2-2, is as follows: EADIYQTPRYLVIGTGKKITLECSQTMGHDKMYWYQQDPGMELHLIHYSYGVNSTEKGDLSSESTVSRIRTEHFPLTLESARPSHTSQYLCASSDNSGAGELFFGEGSRLTVL.